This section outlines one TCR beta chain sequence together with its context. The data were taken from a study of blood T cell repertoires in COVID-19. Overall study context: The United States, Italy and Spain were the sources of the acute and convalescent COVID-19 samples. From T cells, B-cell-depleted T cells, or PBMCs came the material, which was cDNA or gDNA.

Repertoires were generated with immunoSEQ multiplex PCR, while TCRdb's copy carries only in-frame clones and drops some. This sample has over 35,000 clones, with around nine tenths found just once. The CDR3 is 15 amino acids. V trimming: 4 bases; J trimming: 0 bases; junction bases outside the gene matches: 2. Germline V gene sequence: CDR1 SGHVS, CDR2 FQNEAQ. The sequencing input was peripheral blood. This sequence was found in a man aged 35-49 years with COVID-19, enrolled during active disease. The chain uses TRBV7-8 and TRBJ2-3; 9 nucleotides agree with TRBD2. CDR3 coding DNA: TGTGCCAGCAGCTCTCTAGCGGGGAGCACAGATACGCAGTATTTT. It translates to CASSSLAGSTDTQYF.